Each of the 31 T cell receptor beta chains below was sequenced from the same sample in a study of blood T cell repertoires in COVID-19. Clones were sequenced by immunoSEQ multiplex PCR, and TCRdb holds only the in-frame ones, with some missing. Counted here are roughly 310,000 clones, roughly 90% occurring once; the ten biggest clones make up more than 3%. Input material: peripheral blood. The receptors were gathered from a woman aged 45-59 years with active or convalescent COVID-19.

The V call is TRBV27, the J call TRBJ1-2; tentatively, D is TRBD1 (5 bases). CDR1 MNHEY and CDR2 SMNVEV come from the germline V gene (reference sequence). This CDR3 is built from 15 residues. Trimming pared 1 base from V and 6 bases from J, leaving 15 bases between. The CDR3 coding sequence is TGTGCCAGCAGTTTATACCCCGGGCAGGGTAATGGCTACACCTTC. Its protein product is CASSLYPGQGNGYTF.

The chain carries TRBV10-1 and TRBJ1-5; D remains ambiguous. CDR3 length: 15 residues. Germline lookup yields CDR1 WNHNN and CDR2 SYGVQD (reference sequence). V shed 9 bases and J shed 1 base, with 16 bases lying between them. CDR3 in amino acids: CARTPPGESNQPQHF. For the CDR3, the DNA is TGCGCCAGAACTCCACCCGGAGAGAGCAATCAGCCCCAGCATTTT.

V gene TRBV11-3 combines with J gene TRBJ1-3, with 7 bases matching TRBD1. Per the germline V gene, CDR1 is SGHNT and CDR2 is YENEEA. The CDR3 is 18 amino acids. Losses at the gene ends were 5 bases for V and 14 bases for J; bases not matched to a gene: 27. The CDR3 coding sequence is TGTGCCAGCAGCCTGCTTTATGTAGGGGGACAGCGGACCCACCAGCTATATTTT. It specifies CASSLLYVGGQRTHQLYF.

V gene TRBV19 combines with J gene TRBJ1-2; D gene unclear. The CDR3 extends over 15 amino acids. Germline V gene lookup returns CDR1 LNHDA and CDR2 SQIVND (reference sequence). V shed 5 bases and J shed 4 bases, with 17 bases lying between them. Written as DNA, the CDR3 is TGTGCCAGTAGTTTCGGAGGGTCGAACGTCTATGGCTACACCTTC. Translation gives CASSFGGSNVYGYTF.

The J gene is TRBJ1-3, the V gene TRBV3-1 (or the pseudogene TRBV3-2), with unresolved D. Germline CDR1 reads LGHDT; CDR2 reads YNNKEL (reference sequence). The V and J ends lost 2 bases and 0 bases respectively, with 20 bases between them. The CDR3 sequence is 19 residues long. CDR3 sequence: CASSQWPESLAFSGNTIYF. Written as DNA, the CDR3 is TGTGCCAGCAGCCAATGGCCAGAATCCCTAGCCTTCTCTGGAAACACCATATATTTT.

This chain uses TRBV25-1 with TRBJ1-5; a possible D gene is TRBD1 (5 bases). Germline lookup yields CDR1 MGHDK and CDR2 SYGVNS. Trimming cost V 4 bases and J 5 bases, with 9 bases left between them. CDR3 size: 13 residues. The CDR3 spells CASSGAGYQPQHF. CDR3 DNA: TGTGCCAGCAGTGGGGCAGGGTATCAGCCCCAGCATTTT.

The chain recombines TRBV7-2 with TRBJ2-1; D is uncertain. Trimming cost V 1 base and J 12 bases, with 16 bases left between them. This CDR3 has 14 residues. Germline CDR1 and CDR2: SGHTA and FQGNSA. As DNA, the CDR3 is TGTGCCAGCAGCTTAGTTTTTAGTCGTTCTGCGCAGTTCTTC. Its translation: CASSLVFSRSAQFF.

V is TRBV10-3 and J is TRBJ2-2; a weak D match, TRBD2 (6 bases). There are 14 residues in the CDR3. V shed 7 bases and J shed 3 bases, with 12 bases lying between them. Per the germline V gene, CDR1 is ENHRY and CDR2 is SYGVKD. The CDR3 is CAITGLPDTGELFF. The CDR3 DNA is TGTGCCATCACCGGACTACCGGACACCGGGGAGCTGTTTTTT.

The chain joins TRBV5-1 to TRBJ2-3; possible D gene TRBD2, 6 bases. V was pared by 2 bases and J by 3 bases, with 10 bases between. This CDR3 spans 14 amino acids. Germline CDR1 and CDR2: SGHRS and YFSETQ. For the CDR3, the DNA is TGCGCCAGCAGCTTAGGCGGGGAGACAGATACGCAGTATTTT. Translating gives CASSLGGETDTQYF.

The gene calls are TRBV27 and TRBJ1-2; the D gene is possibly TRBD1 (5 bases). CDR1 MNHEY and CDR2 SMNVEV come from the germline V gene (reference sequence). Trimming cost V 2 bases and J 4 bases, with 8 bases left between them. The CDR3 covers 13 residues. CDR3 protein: CASSLQGPYGYTF. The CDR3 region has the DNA TGTGCCAGCAGTTTACAGGGCCCCTATGGCTACACCTTC.

This CDR3 reads CASRDRAPGLEQYF. The DNA of the CDR3 is TGTGCCAGCAGAGACAGGGCCCCAGGCCTCGAGCAGTACTTC. The chain recombines TRBV7-8 with TRBJ2-7; 7 bases are shared with TRBD1. This CDR3 is built from 14 residues. With 6 bases clipped from V and 6 bases from J, the junction kept 11 bases outside the gene matches. Germline CDR1 is SGHVS and CDR2 is FQNEAQ. The full variable domain, in which reference TRBV7-8 and TRBJ2-7 provide the parts outside the CDR3, is GAGVSQSPRYKVAKRGQDVALRCDPISGHVSLFWYQQALGQGPEFLTYFQNEAQLDKSGLPSDRFFAERPEGSVSTLKIQRTQQEDSAVYLCASRDRAPGLEQYFGPGTRLTVT.

Written as DNA, the CDR3 is TGTGCCAGCAGCTTAAAGGCAGGTCCTAACTATGGCTACACCTTC. Protein sequence: CASSLKAGPNYGYTF. V is TRBV11-2 and J is TRBJ1-2; D call uncertain. Trimming left V 2 bases short and J 0 bases short, with 10 bases between. The CDR3 is made up of 15 amino acids. The germline gives CDR1 SGHAT, CDR2 FQNNGV.

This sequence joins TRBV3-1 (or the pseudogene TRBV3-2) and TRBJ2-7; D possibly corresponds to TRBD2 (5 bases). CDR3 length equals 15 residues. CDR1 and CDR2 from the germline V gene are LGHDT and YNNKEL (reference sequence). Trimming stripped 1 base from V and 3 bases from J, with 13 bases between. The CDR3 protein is CASSQAGIGLYEQYF. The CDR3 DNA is TGTGCCAGCAGCCAAGCGGGAATAGGACTCTACGAGCAGTACTTC.

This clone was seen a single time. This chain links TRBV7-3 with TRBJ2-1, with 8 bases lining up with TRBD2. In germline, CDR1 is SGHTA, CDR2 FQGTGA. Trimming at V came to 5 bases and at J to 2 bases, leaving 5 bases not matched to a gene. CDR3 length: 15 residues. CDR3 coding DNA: TGTGCCAGCAGCCCCCGGACTAGCCCCTACAATGAGCAGTTCTTC. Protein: CASSPRTSPYNEQFF.

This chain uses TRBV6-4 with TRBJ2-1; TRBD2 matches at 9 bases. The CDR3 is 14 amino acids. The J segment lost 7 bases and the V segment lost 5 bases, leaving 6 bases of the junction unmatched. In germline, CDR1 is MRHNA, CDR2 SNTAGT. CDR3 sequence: CASSRSGRGNEQFF. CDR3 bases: TGTGCCAGCAGTCGTAGCGGGAGAGGGAATGAGCAGTTCTTC.

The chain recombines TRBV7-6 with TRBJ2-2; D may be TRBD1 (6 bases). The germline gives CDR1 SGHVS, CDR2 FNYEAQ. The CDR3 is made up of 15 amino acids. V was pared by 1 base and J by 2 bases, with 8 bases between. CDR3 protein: CASSLGTVNTGELFF. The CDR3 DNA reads TGTGCCAGCAGCTTAGGGACAGTAAACACCGGGGAGCTGTTTTTT.

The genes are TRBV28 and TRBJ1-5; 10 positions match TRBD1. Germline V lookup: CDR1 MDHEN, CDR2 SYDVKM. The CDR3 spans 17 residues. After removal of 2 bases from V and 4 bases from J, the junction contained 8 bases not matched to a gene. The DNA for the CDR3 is TGTGCCAGCAGTTTAGGTCGGGACAGGGGAGGGAATCAGCCCCAGCATTTT. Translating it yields CASSLGRDRGGNQPQHF.

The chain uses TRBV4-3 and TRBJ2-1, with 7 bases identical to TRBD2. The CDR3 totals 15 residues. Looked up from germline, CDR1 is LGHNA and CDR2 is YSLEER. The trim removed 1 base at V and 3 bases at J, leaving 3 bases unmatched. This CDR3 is CASSQALADYNEQFF. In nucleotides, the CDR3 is TGCGCCAGCAGCCAAGCTCTAGCGGACTACAATGAGCAGTTCTTC.

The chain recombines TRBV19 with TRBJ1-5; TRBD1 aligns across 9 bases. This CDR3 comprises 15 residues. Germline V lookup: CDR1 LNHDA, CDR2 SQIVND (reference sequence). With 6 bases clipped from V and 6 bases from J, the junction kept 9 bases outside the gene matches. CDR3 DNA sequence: TGTGCCAGTAGCAACCGGGACAGGGTAGCTCAGCCCCAGCATTTT. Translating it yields CASSNRDRVAQPQHF.

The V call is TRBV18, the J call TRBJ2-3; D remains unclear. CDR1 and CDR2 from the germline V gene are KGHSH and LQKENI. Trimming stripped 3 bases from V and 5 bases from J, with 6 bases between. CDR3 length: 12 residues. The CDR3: CASSPAGDTQYF. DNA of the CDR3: TGTGCCAGCTCACCGGCTGGAGATACGCAGTATTTT.

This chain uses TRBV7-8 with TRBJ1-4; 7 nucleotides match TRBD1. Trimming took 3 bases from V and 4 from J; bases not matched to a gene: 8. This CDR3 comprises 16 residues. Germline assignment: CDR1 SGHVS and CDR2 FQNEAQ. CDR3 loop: CASSFTQGLNNEKLFF. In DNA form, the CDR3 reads TGTGCCAGCAGCTTCACACAGGGGCTGAATAATGAAAAACTGTTTTTT.

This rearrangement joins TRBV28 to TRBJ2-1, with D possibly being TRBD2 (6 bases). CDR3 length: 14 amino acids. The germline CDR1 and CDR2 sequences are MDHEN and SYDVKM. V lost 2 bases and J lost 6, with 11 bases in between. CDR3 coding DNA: TGTGCCAGCAGTTTAGGATTCGGGGGCAATGAGCAGTTCTTC. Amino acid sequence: CASSLGFGGNEQFF.

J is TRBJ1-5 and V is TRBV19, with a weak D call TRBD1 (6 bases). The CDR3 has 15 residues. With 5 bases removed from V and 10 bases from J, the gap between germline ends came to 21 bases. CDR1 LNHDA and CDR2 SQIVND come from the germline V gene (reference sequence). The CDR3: CASSPLTGPHVPQHF. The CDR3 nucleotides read TGTGCCAGTAGTCCTCTGACAGGACCTCATGTTCCCCAGCATTTT.

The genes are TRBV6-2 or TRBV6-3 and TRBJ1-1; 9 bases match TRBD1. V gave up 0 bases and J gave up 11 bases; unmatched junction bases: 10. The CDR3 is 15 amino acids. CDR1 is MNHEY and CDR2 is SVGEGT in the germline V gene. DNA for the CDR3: TGTGCCAGCAGTTACTCTTTACAGGGGGCCCGGGCGGCTTTCTTT. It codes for CASSYSLQGARAAFF.

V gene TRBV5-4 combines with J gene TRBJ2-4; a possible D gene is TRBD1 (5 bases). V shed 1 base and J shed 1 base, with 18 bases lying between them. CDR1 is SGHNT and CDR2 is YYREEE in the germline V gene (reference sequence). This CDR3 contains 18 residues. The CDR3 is CASSLPTGGGRAKNIQYF. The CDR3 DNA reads TGTGCCAGCAGCTTGCCAACAGGTGGTGGAAGGGCCAAAAACATTCAGTACTTC.

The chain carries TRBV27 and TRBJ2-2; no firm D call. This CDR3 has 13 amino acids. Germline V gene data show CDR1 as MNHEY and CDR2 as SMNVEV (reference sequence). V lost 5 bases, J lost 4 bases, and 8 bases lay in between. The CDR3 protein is CASSLQVTGELFF. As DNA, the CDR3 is TGTGCCAGCAGTCTTCAGGTCACCGGGGAGCTGTTTTTT.

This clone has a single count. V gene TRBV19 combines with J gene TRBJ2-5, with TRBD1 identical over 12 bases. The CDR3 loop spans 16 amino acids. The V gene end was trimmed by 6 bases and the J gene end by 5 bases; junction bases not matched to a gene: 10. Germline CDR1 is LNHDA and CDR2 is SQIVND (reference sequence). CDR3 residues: CASRAGTGGAGETQYF. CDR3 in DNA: TGTGCCAGTAGAGCCGGGACAGGGGGCGCCGGGGAGACCCAGTACTTC.

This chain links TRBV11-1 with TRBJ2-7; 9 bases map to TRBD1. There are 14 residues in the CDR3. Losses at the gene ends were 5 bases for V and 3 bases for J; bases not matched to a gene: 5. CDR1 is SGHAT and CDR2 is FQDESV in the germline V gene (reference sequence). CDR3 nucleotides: TGTGCCAGCAGCATGGGACAGGGTTACTACGAGCAGTACTTC. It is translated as CASSMGQGYYEQYF.

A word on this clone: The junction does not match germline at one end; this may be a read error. The CDR3 coding sequence is TGTGCTAGCAGCCCCGGGACTAGCAGCACAGATACGCAGTATTTT. Amino acid sequence: CASSPGTSSTDTQYF. The gene calls are TRBV7-7 and TRBJ2-3, with 9 nucleotides matching TRBD2. The CDR3 covers 15 residues. The germline V gene has CDR1 SSHAT and CDR2 FNYEAQ (reference sequence).

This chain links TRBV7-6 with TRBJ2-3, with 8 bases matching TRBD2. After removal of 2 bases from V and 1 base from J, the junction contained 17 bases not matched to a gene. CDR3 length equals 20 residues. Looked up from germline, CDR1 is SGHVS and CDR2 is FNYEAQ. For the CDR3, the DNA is TGTGCCAGCAGCTTAAAAGGACTAGCTGGTTTTGAGTCTCGCACAGATACGCAGTATTTT. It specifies CASSLKGLAGFESRTDTQYF.

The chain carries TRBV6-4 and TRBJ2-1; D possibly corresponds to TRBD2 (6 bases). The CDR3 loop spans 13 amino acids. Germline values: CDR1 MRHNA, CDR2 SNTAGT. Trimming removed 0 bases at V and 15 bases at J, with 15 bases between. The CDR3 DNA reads TGTGCCAGCAGTGACTCTCCCGAGACTAGGGGGTTCTTC. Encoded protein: CASSDSPETRGFF.